This T cell receptor (beta chain) was sequenced in a study of T cells after yellow fever vaccination. Study at large: Fractions low in cell number were prepared with SMART-Seq v4 Ultra Low Input.

In regard to this clonotype: What it binds is unknown.

One entry per CDR3 protein, called by TCRdb with MiXCR from the 5' RACE reads. The sample records a few hundred thousand distinct CDR3 sequences, roughly 17% being singletons. General study results and limits: The study re-detected most primary-vaccination clones after the booster (roughly 96% CD4, roughly 91% CD8). The secondary response showed a weaker magnitude and a faster peak, day 5 versus 15.

This specimen was PBMCs, taken about 5 days after the first yellow fever vaccination. This receptor was taken from a man aged 18 to 30 who received the YFV17D yellow fever vaccine.

DNA for the CDR3: TGCAGCGTTGCCGGGCAGGGCACTGAAGCTTTCTTT. Protein sequence: CSVAGQGTEAFF. This chain links TRBV29-1 with TRBJ1-1; possibly TRBD1 for D (5 bases). Trimming cost V 4 bases and J 4 bases, with 10 bases left between them. The CDR3 contains 12 residues. From germline, CDR1 is SQVTM and CDR2 ANQGSEA.